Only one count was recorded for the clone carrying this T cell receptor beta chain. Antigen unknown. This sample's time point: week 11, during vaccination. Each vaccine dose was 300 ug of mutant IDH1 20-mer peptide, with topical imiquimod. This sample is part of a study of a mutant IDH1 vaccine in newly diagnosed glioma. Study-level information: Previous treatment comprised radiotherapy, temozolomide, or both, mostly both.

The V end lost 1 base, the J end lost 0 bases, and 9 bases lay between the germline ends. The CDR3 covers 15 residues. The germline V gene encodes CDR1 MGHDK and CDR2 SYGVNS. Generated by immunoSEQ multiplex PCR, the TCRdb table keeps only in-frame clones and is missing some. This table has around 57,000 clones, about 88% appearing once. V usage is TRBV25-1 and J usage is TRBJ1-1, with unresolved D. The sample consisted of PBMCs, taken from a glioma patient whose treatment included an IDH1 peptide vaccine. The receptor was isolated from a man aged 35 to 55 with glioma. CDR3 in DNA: TGTGCCAGCAGTGAATTTGCAGGATTGAACACTGAAGCTTTCTTT. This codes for CASSEFAGLNTEAFF. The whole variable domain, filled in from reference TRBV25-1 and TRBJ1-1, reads EADIYQTPRYLVIGTGKKITLECSQTMGHDKMYWYQQDPGMELHLIHYSYGVNSTEKGDLSSESTVSRIRTEHFPLTLESARPSHTSQYLCASSEFAGLNTEAFFGQGTRLTVV.